This paragraph covers one T cell receptor (beta chain) sequence. The antigen is undetermined. Generated by immunoSEQ multiplex PCR, the TCRdb table keeps only in-frame clones and is missing some. The sample has 130,000 or so clones; roughly 82% are singletons. The entry originates in a study of identifying expanded T cells in peripheral blood. Collection occurred without any documented infections or immune events in donors. The germline V gene encodes CDR1 MNHEY and CDR2 SVGAGI. The V segment lost 7 bases and the J segment 6 bases; nucleotides outside the gene matches: 11. CDR3 length equals 14 residues. Findings and caveats of the study: Technical replicates showed about 1.1 changed clones; approximately two weeks roughly 18; four weeks 19. Variance in clone template counts between roughly two-week samples significantly increased with total template count across all healthy donors.

The sequence was collected from a person aged 18 to 75 in good health. J is TRBJ1-1 and V is TRBV6-5; 7 nucleotides align to TRBD1. The source material was blood. The CDR3 DNA reads TGTGCCAGCACTGCTCTGACAGGGACGGCTGAAGCTTTCTTT. This translates into CASTALTGTAEAFF.